The 6 T cell receptor beta chains presented below share a single source sample, sequenced in a study of beta chain features in type 1 diabetes (dated by TCRdb to 2017 to 2018). Library preparation used the immunoSEQ multiplex PCR assay. The High Capacity cDNA Reverse Transcription Kit was used to reverse transcribe all of the isolated RNA, meaning that expressed TCRB transcripts were what got sequenced. TCRdb retrieved this table from immuneACCESS and kept in-frame rearrangements only. Not all clones are present; in checked studies, unresolved V genes account for under half, and no reason is known for the remainder. The sample table lists some 900,000 clones, about 17% of them with a count of one. About 0.025% of the sample goes to the ten largest clones. Sequenced input: naive CD4+ T cells from blood. The cell subset or site label for this specimen denotes: true naive CD4+ T cells. The receptors here all came from a woman under 30 in good health.

Comment on this clone: Other nucleotide sequences from this sample produce the same CDR3. J is TRBJ1-2 and V is TRBV28; 9 bases line up with TRBD1. Per the germline V gene, CDR1 is MDHEN and CDR2 is SYDVKM. CDR3 length: 13 amino acids. The V gene end was trimmed by 6 bases and the J gene end by 2 bases; junction bases not matched to a gene: 1. For the CDR3, the DNA is TGTGCCAGCAGAACAGGGGGCAACTATGGCTACACCTTC. Its protein is CASRTGGNYGYTF.

The V and J genes are TRBV2 and TRBJ2-1; unclear D gene. In germline, CDR1 is SNHLY, CDR2 FYNNEI. This CDR3 has 14 amino acids. The V end was cut by 7 bases, the J end by 7 bases, with 17 bases between. The CDR3 reads CASTASPLRNEQFF. The CDR3 bases are TGTGCCAGCACCGCCTCCCCTCTTAGGAATGAGCAGTTCTTC.

The chain recombines TRBV15 with TRBJ2-3; no definite D call. The ends were cut back, 0 bases at V and 6 bases at J, with 7 bases in the middle. The CDR3 spans 13 residues. From germline, CDR1 is LNHNV and CDR2 YYDKDF (reference sequence). CDR3 DNA: TGTGCCACCAGCAGAGAGATAGACGATACGCAGTATTTT. It encodes CATSREIDDTQYF.

The chain employs TRBV2 and TRBJ2-3, with D uncertain. The germline gives CDR1 SNHLY, CDR2 FYNNEI. V lost 4 bases, J lost 0 bases, and 8 bases lay in between. The CDR3 contains 14 residues. The CDR3 nucleotides read TGTGCCAGCAGTGGTTTCCTTAGCACAGATACGCAGTATTTT. It yields the protein CASSGFLSTDTQYF.

This clone has more than one count but fewer than ten. The chain uses TRBV15 and TRBJ2-3; maybe TRBD2 (6 bases). Trimming pared 0 bases from V and 6 bases from J, leaving 16 bases between. The CDR3 sequence is 16 residues long. CDR1 is LNHNV, CDR2 YYDKDF, per germline (reference sequence). CDR3 DNA sequence: TGTGCCACCAGCAGAGATATTGGAGGGAGTGTGGATACGCAGTATTTT. Its protein is CATSRDIGGSVDTQYF.

The rearrangement links TRBV7-3 to TRBJ2-5; no clear D gene. This CDR3 region has 15 residues. Germline CDR1 SGHTA, CDR2 FQGTGA. V gave up 2 bases and J gave up 1 base, with 11 bases separating them. The CDR3 nucleotides read TGTGCCAGCAGCTTAGAGAATCAGCTCCAAGAGACCCAGTACTTC. Translating it yields CASSLENQLQETQYF. Looking up the rest from reference TRBV7-3 and TRBJ2-5 gives the full variable domain: GAGVSQTPSNKVTEKGKYVELRCDPISGHTALYWYRQSLGQGPEFLIYFQGTGAADDSGLPNDRFFAVRPEGSVSTLKIQRTERGDSAVYLCASSLENQLQETQYFGPGTRLLVL.